This paragraph reports one T cell receptor (beta chain). J was trimmed by 8 bases and V by 6 bases; bases with no gene match: 9. Germline CDR1 and CDR2: MDHEN and SYDVKM. The CDR3 covers 13 residues. This sample was included in a study of tumor-infiltrating lymphocytes in localized non-small cell lung cancer. TCRdb's copy holds only in-frame clones and misses some; the assay was immunoSEQ multiplex PCR. The sample records 6,000 to 8,000 clones, about 74% being singletons. This receptor was identified in a human donor with non-small cell lung cancer. The V call is TRBV28, the J call TRBJ1-2, with 7 nucleotides matching TRBD1. Material for sequencing was uninvolved lung tissue not adjacent to the tumor. In nucleotides, the CDR3 is TGTGCCAGCAGGGCTGGGACAGTTGGCGGCTACACCTTC. This encodes CASRAGTVGGYTF.